These T cell receptor beta chains were read from a single sample in a study of cytomegalovirus exposure and HLA in healthy donors. TCRdb's table, derived via immunoSEQ multiplex PCR, lists solely in-frame clones and lacks some. This sample yields 60,000 or so clones, of which approximately 80% are seen a single time; 2.5% to 4% belongs to the top ten. The sequenced sample was PBMCs. These receptors originate from a woman aged 35 to 49 in good health and CMV-seropositive. CDR3s include the opening cysteine and the closing phenylalanine or tryptophan. The D gene is left open where the match is weak. The listing skips clone size in some rows; elsewhere it reads once, few, many or a size class.

clone_size: few; j_call: TRBJ1-3; d_call: -; v_call: TRBV6-1; cdr3_aa: CASSEVIAGSSGNTIYF; cdr3_nt: TGTGCCAGCAGTGAAGTAATAGCCGGCTCCTCTGGAAACACCATATATTTT
clone_size: -; j_call: TRBJ1-2; d_call: -; v_call: TRBV9; cdr3_aa: CASSVGGSNDGYTF; cdr3_nt: TGTGCCAGCAGCGTAGGCGGCAGCAACGATGGCTACACCTTC
clone_size: -; j_call: TRBJ2-3; d_call: TRBD1; v_call: TRBV4-3; cdr3_aa: CASSQDQDRGSTDTQYF; cdr3_nt: TGCGCCAGCAGCCAAGATCAGGACAGGGGTAGCACAGATACGCAGTATTTT
clone_size: few; j_call: TRBJ1-3; d_call: TRBD1; v_call: TRBV2; cdr3_aa: CAIQGTANTIYF; cdr3_nt: TGTGCCATCCAAGGGACAGCTAACACCATATATTTT
clone_size: -; j_call: TRBJ1-3; d_call: -; v_call: TRBV7-6; cdr3_aa: CASSLGSGANSGNTIYF; cdr3_nt: TGTGCCAGCAGCTTAGGGTCCGGAGCTAACTCTGGAAACACCATATATTTT
clone_size: few; j_call: TRBJ2-5; d_call: TRBD2; v_call: TRBV6-1; cdr3_aa: CASSGALAGGPMETQYF; cdr3_nt: TGTGCCAGCAGTGGGGCGCTAGCGGGGGGGCCGATGGAGACCCAGTACTTC
clone_size: -; j_call: TRBJ2-3; d_call: -; v_call: TRBV6-5; cdr3_aa: CASSYGLATDTQYF; cdr3_nt: TGTGCCAGCAGTTACGGGCTAGCGACAGATACGCAGTATTTT
clone_size: few; j_call: TRBJ2-7; d_call: TRBD1; v_call: TRBV5-1; cdr3_aa: CASSHGGTGPYEQYF; cdr3_nt: TGCGCCAGCAGCCATGGAGGGACAGGACCCTACGAGCAGTACTTC
clone_size: -; j_call: TRBJ1-1; d_call: -; v_call: TRBV5-1; cdr3_aa: CASSLEGEGTEAFF; cdr3_nt: TGCGCCAGCAGCTTGGAAGGGGAGGGCACTGAAGCTTTCTTT
clone_size: -; j_call: TRBJ2-3; d_call: TRBD1; v_call: TRBV14; cdr3_aa: CASSQRTGKADTQYF; cdr3_nt: TGTGCCAGCAGCCAACGGACAGGAAAAGCCGATACGCAGTATTTT
clone_size: -; j_call: TRBJ2-1; d_call: -; v_call: TRBV30; cdr3_aa: CAWSVRRLDEQFF; cdr3_nt: TGTGCCTGGAGTGTCCGTCGACTAGATGAGCAGTTCTTC
clone_size: -; j_call: TRBJ1-2; d_call: -; v_call: TRBV25-1; cdr3_aa: CASSQSNYGYTF; cdr3_nt: TGTGCCAGCTCACAGAGTAACTATGGCTACACCTTC
clone_size: -; j_call: TRBJ1-2; d_call: -; v_call: TRBV18; cdr3_aa: CASCVAARSCGYTF; cdr3_nt: TGTGCCAGCTGCGTGGCGGCCCGGAGTTGCGGCTACACCTTC
clone_size: once; j_call: TRBJ1-4; d_call: -; v_call: TRBV5-1; cdr3_aa: CASKTGEKLFF; cdr3_nt: TGCGCCAGCAAGACGGGTGAAAAACTGTTTTTT
clone_size: -; j_call: TRBJ2-1; d_call: -; v_call: TRBV19; cdr3_aa: CASRGTYNEQFF; cdr3_nt: TGTGCCAGTAGGGGCACCTACAATGAGCAGTTCTTC
clone_size: -; j_call: TRBJ1-1; d_call: -; v_call: TRBV7-2; cdr3_aa: CASSRARNTEAFF; cdr3_nt: TGTGCCAGCAGCCGTGCGCGGAACACTGAAGCTTTCTTT
clone_size: -; j_call: TRBJ1-1; d_call: TRBD1; v_call: TRBV30; cdr3_aa: CAWTNRGRPSFF; cdr3_nt: TGTGCCTGGACAAACAGGGGGCGCCCGTCTTTCTTT
clone_size: few; j_call: TRBJ1-6; d_call: -; v_call: TRBV6-1; cdr3_aa: CASSPLGTRNSPLHF; cdr3_nt: TGTGCCAGCAGTCCTCTCGGGACAAGAAATTCACCCCTCCACTTT
clone_size: -; j_call: TRBJ1-1; d_call: TRBD1; v_call: TRBV9; cdr3_aa: CASSPRQGARGTEAFF; cdr3_nt: TGTGCCAGCAGCCCTCGACAGGGGGCTCGTGGCACTGAAGCTTTCTTT
clone_size: -; j_call: TRBJ2-2; d_call: -; v_call: TRBV19; cdr3_aa: CASSTGVNTGELFF; cdr3_nt: TGTGCCAGTAGTACGGGTGTCAACACCGGGGAGCTGTTTTTT
clone_size: -; j_call: TRBJ2-7; d_call: TRBD1; v_call: TRBV11-2; cdr3_aa: CASSPTGYYEQYF; cdr3_nt: TGTGCCAGCAGCCCGACAGGGTACTACGAGCAGTACTTC
clone_size: -; j_call: TRBJ2-7; d_call: TRBD2; v_call: TRBV30; cdr3_aa: CAWSLTGLAEEQYF; cdr3_nt: TGTGCCTGGAGTCTTACGGGACTAGCGGAGGAGCAGTACTTC
clone_size: -; j_call: TRBJ1-4; d_call: -; v_call: TRBV11-2; cdr3_aa: CASSLVGQGWQEKLFF; cdr3_nt: TGTGCCAGCAGCTTAGTCGGGCAGGGATGGCAGGAAAAACTGTTTTTT
clone_size: -; j_call: TRBJ2-2; d_call: TRBD1; v_call: TRBV9; cdr3_aa: CASSRVAGGNTGELFF; cdr3_nt: TGTGCCAGCAGCAGGGTGGCAGGGGGTAACACCGGGGAGCTGTTTTTT
clone_size: -; j_call: TRBJ2-7; d_call: TRBD2; v_call: TRBV7-2; cdr3_aa: CASSPGGGGAPEQYF; cdr3_nt: TGTGCCAGCAGCCCAGGCGGCGGGGGGGCCCCCGAGCAGTACTTC
clone_size: -; j_call: TRBJ2-1; d_call: TRBD2; v_call: TRBV15; cdr3_aa: CATSSPLAGAYNEQFF; cdr3_nt: TGTGCCACCAGCAGCCCACTAGCGGGGGCCTACAATGAGCAGTTCTTC
clone_size: -; j_call: TRBJ1-1; d_call: -; v_call: TRBV2; cdr3_aa: CASSRLRAGNTEAFF; cdr3_nt: TGTGCCAGCAGTAGACTCCGGGCGGGAAACACTGAAGCTTTCTTT
clone_size: -; j_call: TRBJ2-7; d_call: -; v_call: TRBV28; cdr3_aa: CASSFRGYYSYEQYF; cdr3_nt: TGTGCCAGCAGTTTCCGGGGTTATTACTCCTACGAGCAGTACTTC
clone_size: -; j_call: TRBJ1-2; d_call: TRBD1; v_call: TRBV7-8; cdr3_aa: CASSPDRGNNYGYTF; cdr3_nt: TGTGCCAGCAGCCCAGACAGGGGGAACAACTATGGCTACACCTTC
clone_size: -; j_call: TRBJ1-3; d_call: -; v_call: TRBV2; cdr3_aa: CASSAGSGNTIYF; cdr3_nt: TGTGCCAGCAGTGCAGGATCTGGAAACACCATATATTTT
clone_size: -; j_call: TRBJ1-5; d_call: -; v_call: TRBV4-1; cdr3_aa: CASSQDQGPNQPQHF; cdr3_nt: TGCGCCAGCAGCCAAGATCAGGGCCCCAATCAGCCCCAGCATTTT
clone_size: -; j_call: TRBJ2-2; d_call: -; v_call: TRBV7-3; cdr3_aa: CASSPPGTGELFF; cdr3_nt: TGTGCCAGCAGCCCCCCGGGCACCGGGGAGCTGTTTTTT
clone_size: -; j_call: TRBJ2-2; d_call: TRBD1; v_call: TRBV10-2; cdr3_aa: CASSLGQGRYTGELFF; cdr3_nt: TGCGCCAGCAGTCTCGGACAGGGAAGGTACACCGGGGAGCTGTTTTTT
clone_size: few; j_call: TRBJ2-7; d_call: -; v_call: TRBV30; cdr3_aa: CAWGEAYEQYF; cdr3_nt: TGTGCCTGGGGGGAGGCCTACGAGCAGTACTTC
clone_size: -; j_call: TRBJ2-1; d_call: -; v_call: TRBV21-1; cdr3_aa: CASSEGLAGGYNEQFF; cdr3_nt: TGTGCCAGCAGCGAGGGACTAGCGGGGGGCTACAATGAGCAGTTCTTC
clone_size: -; j_call: TRBJ1-4; d_call: TRBD1; v_call: TRBV6-1; cdr3_aa: CASIRTGGSNEKLFF; cdr3_nt: TGTGCCAGCATCCGGACAGGGGGCTCTAATGAAAAACTGTTTTTT
clone_size: -; j_call: TRBJ2-3; d_call: TRBD2; v_call: TRBV27; cdr3_aa: CASSLLLAGVIDTQYF; cdr3_nt: TGTGCCAGCAGTTTACTCCTAGCGGGGGTGATAGATACGCAGTATTTT
clone_size: few; j_call: TRBJ1-6; d_call: -; v_call: TRBV7-9; cdr3_aa: CASSLSVPNNSPLHF; cdr3_nt: TGTGCCAGCAGCTTGAGTGTACCTAATAATTCACCCCTCCACTTT
clone_size: -; j_call: TRBJ1-5; d_call: -; v_call: TRBV5-6; cdr3_aa: CASSLAPGDQPQHF; cdr3_nt: TGTGCCAGCAGCTTGGCCCCAGGGGATCAGCCCCAGCATTTT